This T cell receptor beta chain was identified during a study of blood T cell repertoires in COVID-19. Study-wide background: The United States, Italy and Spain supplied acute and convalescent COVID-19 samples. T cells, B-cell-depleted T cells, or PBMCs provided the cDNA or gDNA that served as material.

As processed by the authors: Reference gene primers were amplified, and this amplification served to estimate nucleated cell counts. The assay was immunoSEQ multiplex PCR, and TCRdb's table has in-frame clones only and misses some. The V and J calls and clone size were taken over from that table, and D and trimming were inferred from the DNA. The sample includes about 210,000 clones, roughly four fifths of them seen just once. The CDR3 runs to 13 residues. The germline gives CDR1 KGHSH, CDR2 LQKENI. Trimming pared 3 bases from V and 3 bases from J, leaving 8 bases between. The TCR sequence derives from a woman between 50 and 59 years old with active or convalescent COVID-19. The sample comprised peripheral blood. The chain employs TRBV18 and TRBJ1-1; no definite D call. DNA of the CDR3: TGTGCCAGCTCACCCATCGAGGACACTGAAGCTTTCTTT. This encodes CASSPIEDTEAFF. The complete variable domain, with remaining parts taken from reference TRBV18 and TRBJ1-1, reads NAGVMQNPRHLVRRRGQEARLRCSPMKGHSHVYWYRQLPEEGLKFMVYLQKENIIDESGMPKERFSAEFPKEGPSILRIQQVVRGDSAAYFCASSPIEDTEAFFGQGTRLTVV.